Below, one T cell receptor beta chain is given with its context. The recovered donors of Cohort 3 showed two negative PCRs, clearance, or symptom resolution. Clones were read by immunoSEQ multiplex PCR, and TCRdb kept only the in-frame ones, dropping some. The data show more than 60,000 clones, with approximately 90% seen just once and 10% held by the top ten. This sample is drawn from a study of blood T cell repertoires in COVID-19. The sequence was obtained from a woman between 35 and 50 years old who had recovered from COVID-19. Sequencing input: PBMCs or T cells enriched from blood (not recorded which).

The CDR3 protein is CASSQEGGVGALANEKLFF. As DNA, the CDR3 is TGTGCCAGCAGCCAAGAAGGGGGTGTGGGGGCGCTAGCTAATGAAAAACTGTTTTTT. This chain links TRBV3-1 (or the pseudogene TRBV3-2) with TRBJ1-4, with TRBD1 as a possible D gene (6 bases). Germline CDR1 reads LGHDT; CDR2 reads YNNKEL (reference sequence). The CDR3 runs 19 residues. V was trimmed by 0 bases and J by 3 bases, leaving 20 bases between them.